This TCR beta chain was sequenced during a study of blood T cell repertoires in COVID-19. Whole-study context: The United States, Italy and Spain were the sources of the acute and convalescent COVID-19 samples. PBMCs, B-cell-depleted T cells, or T cells provided the cDNA or gDNA that made up the material.

This clone showed up just once. The CDR3 contains 12 residues. Germline lookup yields CDR1 MGHDK and CDR2 SYGVNS. Trimming shortened V by 3 bases and J by 5 bases, and 7 bases separated the two germline ends. In the original processing: The assay estimated nucleated cells by amplifying reference gene primers. Some clones are missing from TCRdb's copy, which holds only in-frame ones; the method was immunoSEQ multiplex PCR. V, J and clone size were drawn from that table, and D and trimming were deduced from the DNA. The sample shows 20,000 to 25,000 clones, nearly 90% of them seen only once. The genes are TRBV25-1 and TRBJ1-1; tentative D call: TRBD1 (5 bases). The sample consisted of peripheral blood. This sequence originates from a human donor in a cohort sampled during active COVID-19. The donor label of this sample is uncertain. CDR3 in DNA: TGTGCCAGCAGTGAGCGGGGGACTGAAGCTTTCTTT. Translating gives CASSERGTEAFF.